This T cell receptor beta chain was profiled in a study of blood T cell repertoires in COVID-19. Study-wide background: Whether acute or convalescent, the COVID-19 samples came from the United States, Italy and Spain. Sources were T cells, B-cell-depleted T cells, or PBMCs; the material itself was cDNA or gDNA.

Germline V CDR1 and CDR2: SEHNR, FQNEAQ (reference sequence). The CDR3 consists of 16 residues. With 4 bases clipped from V and 9 bases from J, the junction kept 7 bases outside the gene matches. Authors' processing steps: Cell counts per sample came from amplifying reference gene primers. Sequenced by immunoSEQ multiplex PCR; TCRdb stores in-frame clones only, minus some. V and J calls plus clone size are reproduced from that table; the DNA served to infer D and trimming. The table has 85,000 to 130,000 clones, roughly four fifths seen once. The receptor comes from a man aged 60 to 69 with acute or convalescent COVID-19. The chain employs TRBV7-9 and TRBJ2-1; 15 nucleotides agree with TRBD2. The specimen sequenced was peripheral blood. Written as DNA, the CDR3 is TGTGCCAGCAGCTCCGGACTAGCGGGGGGGCCGGGTGAGCAGTTCTTC. As protein: CASSSGLAGGPGEQFF.